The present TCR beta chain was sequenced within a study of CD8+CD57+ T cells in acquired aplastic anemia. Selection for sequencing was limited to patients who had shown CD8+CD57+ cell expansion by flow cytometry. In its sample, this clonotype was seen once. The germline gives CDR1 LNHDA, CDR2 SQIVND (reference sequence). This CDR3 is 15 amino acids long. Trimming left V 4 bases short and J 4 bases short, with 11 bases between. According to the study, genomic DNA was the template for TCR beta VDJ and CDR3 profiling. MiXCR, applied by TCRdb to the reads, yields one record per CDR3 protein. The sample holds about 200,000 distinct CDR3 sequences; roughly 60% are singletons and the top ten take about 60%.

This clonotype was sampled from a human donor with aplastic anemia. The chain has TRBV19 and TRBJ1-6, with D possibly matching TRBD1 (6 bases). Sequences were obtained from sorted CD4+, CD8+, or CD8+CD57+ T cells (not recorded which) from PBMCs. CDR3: CASSTRQAYNSPLHF. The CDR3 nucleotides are TGTGCCAGTAGTACCAGACAGGCTTATAATTCACCCCTCCACTTT.